Following are 29 T cell receptor beta chains from one sample sequenced in a study of ipilimumab plus nivolumab after autologous stem cell transplantation. Only in-frame clones appear in the TCRdb table, and some are missing; sequencing was by immunoSEQ multiplex PCR. The sample holds some 40,000 clones, more than 85% seen once. This specimen consisted of PBMCs, obtained in a trial of ipilimumab plus nivolumab as post-transplant consolidation. The receptors originated from a male donor with multiple myeloma.

The genes are TRBV2 and TRBJ2-1; TRBD2 aligns across 13 bases. J gave up 8 bases and V 6 bases, and 7 bases lay outside the gene matches. CDR1 SNHLY and CDR2 FYNNEI come from the germline V gene. The CDR3 has 15 amino acids. CDR3 in amino acids: CASRPGLAGAHEQFF. In DNA form, the CDR3 reads TGTGCCAGCAGACCCGGACTAGCGGGAGCCCATGAGCAGTTCTTC.

This chain connects TRBV6-6 to TRBJ2-3; 7 positions match TRBD2. Germline-derived CDR1 and CDR2 are MNHNY and SVGAGI (reference sequence). J lost 10 bases, V lost 0 bases, and 7 bases had no gene match. This CDR3 has 14 residues. In DNA form, the CDR3 reads TGTGCCAGCAGTTACTCGACTAGCTCGATGGCGCAGTATTTT. Its protein is CASSYSTSSMAQYF.

V gene TRBV18 combines with J gene TRBJ1-4, with D maybe TRBD1 (6 bases). From germline, CDR1 is KGHSH and CDR2 LQKENI. The CDR3 sequence is 15 residues long. V dropped 3 bases and J dropped 7 bases, with 15 bases sitting between them. CDR3 nucleotide sequence: TGTGCCAGCTCACCGAGGACGGGGGGCGTTGAAAAACTGTTTTTT. This translates into CASSPRTGGVEKLFF.

This chain uses TRBV18 with TRBJ2-7, with D possibly matching TRBD2 (6 bases). Trimming left V 0 bases short and J 12 bases short, with 18 bases between. The length of the CDR3 is 14 residues. Germline assignment: CDR1 KGHSH and CDR2 LQKENI. For the CDR3, the DNA is TGTGCCAGCTCACCACCGGGGCAGGGCGGGGTCCGGTACTTC. Protein: CASSPPGQGGVRYF.

This chain connects TRBV5-1 to TRBJ2-3, with TRBD2 matching 12 bases. Germline V gene sequence: CDR1 SGHRS, CDR2 YFSETQ. The CDR3 sequence is 16 residues long. Trimming at V came to 1 base and at J to 5 bases, leaving 5 bases not matched to a gene. CDR3 in DNA: TGCGCCAGCAGCTTGCTGCTAGCGGGAGGGCGAGATACGCAGTATTTT. It codes for CASSLLLAGGRDTQYF.

The genes are TRBV19 and TRBJ2-3; D is tentatively TRBD1 or TRBD2 (5 bases each). The CDR3 has 15 amino acids. Germline V CDR1 and CDR2: LNHDA, SQIVND (reference sequence). The germline V and J ends were trimmed by 1 base and 2 bases, with 10 bases remaining between them. The CDR3 sequence: CASSIVGTATDTQYF. CDR3 DNA: TGTGCCAGTAGTATAGTTGGGACGGCCACAGATACGCAGTATTTT.

V gene TRBV15 combines with J gene TRBJ2-3; D is ambiguous. CDR1 is LNHNV, CDR2 YYDKDF, per germline (reference sequence). The CDR3 has 13 amino acids. Trimming cost V 8 bases and J 2 bases, with 11 bases left between them. As DNA, the CDR3 is TGTGCCACCGGCCGGGCAATCACAGATACGCAGTATTTT. Translation: CATGRAITDTQYF.

This chain links TRBV5-5 with TRBJ2-1; 13 nucleotides line up with TRBD2. The V segment lost 1 base and the J segment 6 bases; nucleotides outside the gene matches: 10. The CDR3 extends over 18 amino acids. Germline-derived CDR1 and CDR2 are SGHKS and YYEKEE (reference sequence). The CDR3 spells CASSLRSGTSGTGNEQFF. The CDR3 coding sequence is TGTGCCAGCAGCTTGAGGTCCGGGACTAGCGGGACGGGCAATGAGCAGTTCTTC.

This clone was seen a single time. This chain links TRBV6-5 with TRBJ1-2; D gene unclear. Trimming took off 0 bases at V and 4 bases at J, with 15 bases between the two ends. The V gene's germline CDR1 is MNHEY and CDR2 SVGAGI. The CDR3 runs 16 residues. CDR3 sequence (DNA): TGTGCCAGCAGTTACTCCGAAGCCAGAGCTCCCTATGGCTACACCTTC. Translated, it gives CASSYSEARAPYGYTF.

V gene TRBV28 combines with J gene TRBJ2-7; D unclear. The CDR3 spans 14 residues. Germline V gene sequence: CDR1 MDHEN, CDR2 SYDVKM. V was trimmed by 0 bases and J by 0 bases, leaving 6 bases between them. Here the CDR3 reads CASSLWAASYEQYF. The CDR3 DNA reads as TGTGCCAGCAGTTTATGGGCTGCCTCCTACGAGCAGTACTTC.

The chain joins TRBV28 to TRBJ2-7; 7 positions agree with TRBD1. The CDR3 has 15 residues. V lost 7 bases and J lost 0; bases outside the gene matches: 9. Per germline, CDR1 MDHEN and CDR2 SYDVKM. Here the CDR3 reads CASTVTGIASYEQYF. CDR3 in DNA: TGTGCCAGCACCGTGACAGGGATTGCCTCCTACGAGCAGTACTTC. Filled out from reference TRBV28 and TRBJ2-7, the complete variable domain reads DVKVTQSSRYLVKRTGEKVFLECVQDMDHENMFWYRQDPGLGLRLIYFSYDVKMKEKGDIPEGYSVSREKKERFSLILESASTNQTSMYLCASTVTGIASYEQYFGPGTRLTVT.

The count of this clone is one. V gene TRBV6-5 combines with J gene TRBJ2-7, with D perhaps assigned TRBD1 or TRBD2 (5 bases each). From germline, CDR1 is MNHEY and CDR2 SVGAGI. CDR3 size: 14 residues. The V and J ends lost 5 bases and 2 bases respectively, with 13 bases between them. The CDR3, as DNA: TGTGCCAGCAGTCCCTCGGGGACGGCCTACGAGCAGTACTTC. Its protein product is CASSPSGTAYEQYF.

In this sample, this clone turned up once. CDR3 in amino acids: CASSLRTGSSYEQYF. DNA for the CDR3: TGTGCCAGCAGTTTACGGACAGGGAGCTCCTACGAGCAGTACTTC. The chain has TRBV28 and TRBJ2-7; 8 bases align to TRBD1. V shed 2 bases, J shed 0 bases, and the junction held 3 bases outside the gene matches. The CDR3 is 15 residues long. Germline V lookup: CDR1 MDHEN, CDR2 SYDVKM. The full variable domain, its missing parts supplied by reference TRBV28 and TRBJ2-7, is DVKVTQSSRYLVKRTGEKVFLECVQDMDHENMFWYRQDPGLGLRLIYFSYDVKMKEKGDIPEGYSVSREKKERFSLILESASTNQTSMYLCASSLRTGSSYEQYFGPGTRLTVT.

The rearrangement uses TRBV6-5 and TRBJ2-1; TRBD2 matches at 10 bases. Germline V gene lookup returns CDR1 MNHEY and CDR2 SVGAGI. The CDR3 is 15 amino acids. J lost 4 bases, V lost 7 bases, and 7 bases had no gene match. This CDR3 reads CASKAGGPGYNEQFF. The DNA of the CDR3 is TGTGCCAGCAAAGCGGGGGGGCCGGGTTACAATGAGCAGTTCTTC.

The genes are TRBV28 and TRBJ2-1; D could derive from TRBD1 or TRBD2 (5 bases each). This CDR3 spans 14 amino acids. CDR1 MDHEN and CDR2 SYDVKM come from the germline V gene. The V end lost 6 bases, the J end lost 5 bases, and 14 bases lay between the germline ends. The CDR3 DNA follows: TGTGCCAGCAGACCCCTCAGGGAGAACAATGAGCAGTTCTTC. It encodes CASRPLRENNEQFF.

This clone was observed a single time. J is TRBJ2-2 and V is TRBV15; D perhaps matches TRBD1 (5 bases). CDR1 and CDR2 from the germline V gene are LNHNV and YYDKDF (reference sequence). This CDR3 has 15 residues. Trimming removed 0 bases at V and 4 bases at J, with 9 bases between. For the CDR3, the DNA is TGTGCCACCAGCAGAGAAGTCGACAGCACCGGGGAGCTGTTTTTT. It codes for CATSREVDSTGELFF.

This chain uses TRBV28 with TRBJ2-7, with no clear D. Germline V lookup: CDR1 MDHEN, CDR2 SYDVKM. The V end lost 10 bases, the J end lost 3 bases, and 13 bases lay between the germline ends. The CDR3 contains 12 residues. CDR3 in amino acids: CATTAGFYEQYF. The DNA for the CDR3 is TGTGCCACTACAGCTGGATTCTACGAGCAGTACTTC.

The chain is built from TRBV11-2 and TRBJ2-1, with D maybe TRBD1 (5 bases). Trimming left V 2 bases short and J 0 bases short, with 8 bases between. This CDR3 has 15 residues. CDR1 SGHAT and CDR2 FQNNGV come from the germline V gene. For the CDR3, the DNA is TGTGCCAGCAGCTTATCCACAGGCTCCTACAATGAGCAGTTCTTC. Amino acid sequence: CASSLSTGSYNEQFF.

The chain has TRBV30 and TRBJ2-7; TRBD1 aligns across 8 bases. Germline trimming cut 1 base from V and 3 bases from J; bases unmatched to any gene: 2. The CDR3 has 13 residues. Germline CDR1 is GTSNPN and CDR2 is SVGIG (reference sequence). CDR3 amino acids: CAWSGGQGYEQYF. For the CDR3, the DNA is TGTGCCTGGAGTGGAGGACAGGGCTACGAGCAGTACTTC. Full variable domain (outside the CDR3, taken from reference TRBV30 and TRBJ2-7): SQTIHQWPATLVQPVGSPLSLECTVEGTSNPNLYWYRQAAGRGLQLLFYSVGIGQISSEVPQNLSASRPQDRQFILSSKKLLLSDSGFYLCAWSGGQGYEQYFGPGTRLTVT.

The V call is TRBV6-5, the J call TRBJ1-4; D gene ambiguous. Trimming stripped 3 bases from V and 4 bases from J, with 12 bases between. Germline V gene data show CDR1 as MNHEY and CDR2 as SVGAGI. This CDR3 is 15 amino acids long. The CDR3 nucleotides read TGTGCCAGCAGTTATTCACAGAACCTTAATGAAAAACTGTTTTTT. Its translation is CASSYSQNLNEKLFF.

The V call is TRBV5-4, the J call TRBJ2-7; no firm D call. The V and J ends lost 3 bases and 5 bases respectively, with 15 bases between them. CDR3 length equals 14 residues. Germline V gives CDR1 SGHNT, CDR2 YYREEE (reference sequence). CDR3 sequence: CASSWSVQSNEQYF. The CDR3 DNA reads as TGTGCCAGCAGCTGGTCCGTACAGTCAAACGAGCAGTACTTC.

V usage is TRBV15 and J usage is TRBJ2-1; D not certain. CDR1 LNHNV and CDR2 YYDKDF come from the germline V gene (reference sequence). This CDR3 has 18 residues. V was clipped by 0 bases and J by 0 bases, with 15 bases between them. The DNA of the CDR3 is TGTGCCACCAGCAGAGACCCAAAGGTTCCAACCTCCTACAATGAGCAGTTCTTC. The encoded protein is CATSRDPKVPTSYNEQFF.

The CDR3 DNA follows: TGCGCCAGCAGCTTGGCCGTTAGGGGTTTGGGGAACTATGGCTACACCTTC. Its protein is CASSLAVRGLGNYGYTF. The chain has TRBV5-1 and TRBJ1-2; perhaps TRBD1 as D (5 bases). This CDR3 comprises 17 residues. Germline CDR1 and CDR2: SGHRS and YFSETQ. V was shortened by 0 bases and J by 2 bases, with 17 bases between the two germline ends.

The gene calls are TRBV6-5 and TRBJ1-2; D unresolved. CDR3 size: 11 residues. The germline CDR1 and CDR2 sequences are MNHEY and SVGAGI. Trimming left V 5 bases short and J 7 bases short, with 8 bases between. The CDR3 spells CASSNRVGYTF. The CDR3 DNA reads TGTGCCAGCAGTAACAGAGTTGGCTACACCTTC.

The chain recombines TRBV19 with TRBJ1-4; a possible D gene is TRBD1 (5 bases). CDR1 is LNHDA, CDR2 SQIVND, per germline (reference sequence). The V end was cut by 2 bases, the J end by 8 bases, with 12 bases between. CDR3 size: 14 residues. In DNA, the CDR3 is TGTGCCAGTAGTATACAGGGTCCAAGCGAAAAACTGTTTTTT. The encoded protein is CASSIQGPSEKLFF.

The chain employs TRBV30 and TRBJ1-2; unclear D gene. Trimming shortened V by 5 bases and J by 6 bases, and 10 bases separated the two germline ends. Per the germline V gene, CDR1 is GTSNPN and CDR2 is SVGIG (reference sequence). There are 11 residues in the CDR3. DNA for the CDR3: TGTGCCTGGTTTACACTGGATGGCTACACCTTC. It codes for CAWFTLDGYTF.

The CDR3 loop is CASSLFREGTGELFF. Written as DNA, the CDR3 is TGTGCCAGCAGTTTATTTCGGGAGGGCACCGGGGAGCTGTTTTTT. V and J are TRBV27 and TRBJ2-2; the match to TRBD2 covers 8 bases. Germline V gives CDR1 MNHEY, CDR2 SMNVEV (reference sequence). CDR3 length: 15 residues. J gave up 4 bases and V 1 base, and 2 bases lay outside the gene matches.

This rearrangement joins TRBV19 to TRBJ2-2; D not certain. The CDR3 is 11 amino acids. CDR1 and CDR2 from the germline V gene are LNHDA and SQIVND (reference sequence). The ends were cut back, 9 bases at V and 6 bases at J, with 8 bases in the middle. CDR3 nucleotide sequence: TGTGCCAGCACCGGCGCCGGGGAGCTGTTTTTT. This translates into CASTGAGELFF.

The V and J genes are TRBV10-3 and TRBJ2-5; the match to TRBD1 covers 7 bases. Germline V lookup: CDR1 ENHRY, CDR2 SYGVKD. V gave up 4 bases and J gave up 1 base; unmatched junction bases: 3. The CDR3 loop spans 14 amino acids. The CDR3 DNA reads as TGTGCCATCAGTGCAGGACAGGTCCAAGAGACCCAGTACTTC. Translating gives CAISAGQVQETQYF.